Described below is a single T cell receptor beta chain sequence and its context. Its antigen is unknown. The input lacks base qualities; no much larger clone sits a single base away. This sample is part of a study of T cell responses to AZD1222 COVID-19 vaccine (dated by TCRdb to the early 2020s). About the full investigation: AZD1222 recipients whose second dose came at about 4 weeks and those whose second dose came at about 12 weeks were combined into one group, since spike-specific TCR depth and breadth did not differ between the two schedules. TCR sequencing was performed for 230 to 250 trial participants, of whom about 210 were given two doses of AZD1222 and 26 were given two doses of MenACWY control vaccine. Enrollment into the trials was organized by age into subgroups of 18-55, 56-69 and 70-plus years, and those subgroups contained about 160, 30 and 59 TCR-sequenced participants, respectively. Overall study results and their limits: Conclusions about previously exposed vaccinees are limited because only six or seven AZD1222 recipients were SARS-CoV-2 seropositive at baseline. CD4 TCRs associated with the vaccine covered the entire spike protein, and the dominant responses were in regions 160-218 and 743-854. Participants were mostly white British, with more females than males. The authors suggested clonal diversity may have been underestimated. In the small 56-69-year group, the increase in depth fell short of significance, most likely because of low power. Because no samples from the day 14 peak response were available, repertoires could be characterized only after the peak T cell response. Reportedly, close to half of the unique spike-specific TCRs recognized epitopes lying outside the regions that are mutated in the B.1.351 and B.1.1.7 variants. After two AZD1222 doses, both the breadth and the depth of spike-specific TCRs were significantly higher than at day 0 and than in MenACWY recipients.

The sample's time point label, in plain terms: baseline before first vaccination. The vaccinee samples were drawn from two UK trials, COV001 and COV002, one of which was a single-blind randomized controlled phase 2/3 trial testing AZD1222 (ChAdOx1 nCoV-19) in healthy adults. For TCRbeta chain sequencing, PBMC samples from trial participants were taken at day 0 and at day 28 after the second dose. The CDR3 regions of human TCRbeta chains were subjected to immunosequencing. From the authors' description of their analysis: Repertoire TCRs were checked for matches against a reference library of SARS-CoV-2-specific TCRs that had been generated using the MIRA antigen-specificity platform. Breadth was defined as the fraction of unique TCRs that were SARS-CoV-2-associated. Depth was defined as the fraction of total T cells that were SARS-CoV-2-associated. Using the MIRA data, each spike-specific TCR was mapped to the spike region that the TCR reacts to and placed in a CD4 or CD8 class. Log10-transformed breadth and depth values were compared by one-way ANOVA with Sidak's multiple comparisons tests. The table comes from immuneACCESS by way of TCRdb, which keeps in-frame sequences with V and J called. Part of the clones is missing from these tables; in studies checked, under half for an unresolved V gene and the rest for unknown reasons. That table is the source of V, J and clone size, and D and trimming were worked out from the DNA. The sample table records about 110,000 clones; more than 70% of these occur just once. The ten largest clones add up to 9.1% of the sample.

The CDR3 runs 18 residues from the cysteine to the phenylalanine. Only the CDR3 part of the read is kept: 54 bases, read in frame from the first base. Clipping removes 5 bases from V and 0 bases from J, with 10 as the unmatched junction base count. The germline V gene (reference sequence) yields MNHEY for CDR1 and SMNVEV for CDR2. The chain uses TRBV27 and TRBJ2-3; 11 of the junction bases match TRBD2. Sequenced here: peripheral blood, sampled on day 0 of AZD1222 vaccination. The receptor comes from an adult in good health. The DNA sequence is given as TGTGCCAGCAGTAGTAGGACTAGCGGGCTACCTAGCACAGATACGCAGTATTTT. The encoded protein is CASSSRTSGLPSTDTQYF.